This TCR beta chain appears in the sequencing data of a study of graft-versus-host responses after intestinal transplantation. Study-wide background: Each patient got anti-thymocyte globulin induction, then tacrolimus and steroids for roughly 3 years.

Repertoires were generated with immunoSEQ multiplex PCR, while TCRdb's copy carries only in-frame clones and drops some. The sample has tens of thousands of clones; about 90% are singletons. The CDR3 loop spans 14 amino acids. The ends lost 0 bases at V and 5 bases at J; junction bases unmatched: 5. Looked up from germline, CDR1 is SGDLS and CDR2 is YYNGEE. About this clone: Its matching antigen is unknown.

Study-wide points: Allografts from individuals with graft-donor T cell macrochimerism displayed high graft-versus-host to host-versus-graft clonal ratios. Recipient marrow contained GvH clones, some of which appeared first in ileum or blood. With peak circulating GvH clone levels came an association with early post-transplant HvG declines.

The specimen was unstimulated CD8+ T cells sorted from spleen or lymph node cells, collected before intestinal transplant. This clonotype originated in a human donor who received an intestinal transplant. This chain uses TRBV9 with TRBJ2-7; 7 bases fit TRBD2. CDR3 protein: CASSVGGGINEQYF. For the CDR3, the DNA is TGTGCCAGCAGCGTAGGGGGGGGTATTAACGAGCAGTACTTC.